Included here is one T cell receptor (beta chain) sequence, with context. Authors' processing steps: Reference gene primer amplification yielded estimated nucleated cell counts. Assay: immunoSEQ multiplex PCR; the TCRdb copy retains only in-frame clones and omits some. V and J calls and clone size are given by that table; D and trimming were obtained from the DNA. This table holds about 16,000 clones, around nine tenths found once. The data belong to a study of blood T cell repertoires in COVID-19. On the study more broadly: Samples of COVID-19 (acute and convalescent) were obtained from the United States, Italy and Spain. Sample material is recorded as cDNA or gDNA derived from T cells, B-cell-depleted T cells, or PBMCs.

The germline V gene has CDR1 ENHRY and CDR2 SYGVKD. This CDR3 contains 16 residues. Trimming removed 0 bases at V and 0 bases at J, with 9 bases between. This clonotype was obtained from a woman of 80 years or more with COVID-19, enrolled during active disease. Sequencing was done on a sample of peripheral blood. The chain employs TRBV10-3 and TRBJ1-3, with D uncertain. The CDR3 here is CAISESRPGSGNTIYF. The CDR3 DNA follows: TGTGCCATCAGTGAGTCACGACCGGGCTCTGGAAACACCATATATTTT.